One sample yielded the 17 T cell receptor beta chains listed below, sequenced in a study of CD8+ T cells in alopecia areata. Documented treatment: oral pan-JAK inhibitor, 5-10 mg twice daily. cDNA serving as the sequencing template came from extracted, reverse transcribed RNA. The data were produced by immunoSEQ multiplex PCR, yet TCRdb's version contains in-frame clones alone and is incomplete. The table records about 140,000 clones, 82% of them present only once. Sequenced material: CD8+ T cells sorted from blood, taken at week 4, from a patient treated with tofacitinib. The receptor source for this set is a human donor with alopecia areata.

The V gene is TRBV5-4, the J gene TRBJ2-1, with 11 bases identical to TRBD1. The length of the CDR3 is 14 residues. With V trimmed by 3 bases and J by 6 bases, 2 bases remained unmatched. Germline loops: CDR1 SGHNT, CDR2 YYREEE (reference sequence). CDR3 sequence reads: CASSWGTGGNEQFF. DNA of the CDR3: TGTGCCAGCAGCTGGGGGACAGGGGGCAATGAGCAGTTCTTC.

The chain links TRBV2 to TRBJ2-1; weak D call: TRBD2 (6 bases). V was cut by 6 bases and J by 3 bases, with 9 bases left in between. The CDR3 is made up of 13 amino acids. Per germline, CDR1 SNHLY and CDR2 FYNNEI. The CDR3 DNA reads as TGTGCCAGCAGCCCCGGGGGCTACAATGAGCAGTTCTTC. Residues: CASSPGGYNEQFF.

The chain uses TRBV6-1 and TRBJ2-1; no firm D call. CDR3 length: 15 amino acids. The germline V and J ends were trimmed by 4 bases and 0 bases, with 10 bases remaining between them. Germline CDR1 is MNHNS and CDR2 is SASEGT. The CDR3 here is CASSGWQFSYNEQFF. CDR3 DNA: TGTGCCAGCAGTGGGTGGCAGTTCTCCTACAATGAGCAGTTCTTC.

The rearrangement uses TRBV7-9 and TRBJ2-3, with D tentatively TRBD2 (5 bases). V gave up 4 bases and J gave up 0 bases, with 14 bases separating them. CDR3 length: 16 residues. Germline V gives CDR1 SEHNR, CDR2 FQNEAQ (reference sequence). The chain's CDR3 is CASSSPGRTSTDTQYF. CDR3 sequence (DNA): TGTGCCAGCAGCTCGCCCGGACGGACTAGCACAGATACGCAGTATTTT. The full variable domain, completed using reference TRBV7-9 and TRBJ2-3, is DTGVSQNPRHKITKRGQNVTFRCDPISEHNRLYWYRQTLGQGPEFLTYFQNEAQLEKSRLLSDRFSAERPKGSFSTLEIQRTEQGDSAMYLCASSSPGRTSTDTQYFGPGTRLTVL.

The V call is TRBV27, the J call TRBJ1-1; D possibly corresponds to TRBD1 (5 bases). Per the germline V gene, CDR1 is MNHEY and CDR2 is SMNVEV (reference sequence). Trimming removed 6 bases from V and 1 base from J, with 6 bases in between. The CDR3 is 12 amino acids. CDR3: CASRRGNTEAFF. CDR3 coding DNA: TGTGCCAGCAGAAGGGGGAACACTGAAGCTTTCTTT.

This clone was counted between two and nine times. This chain links TRBV7-8 with TRBJ2-7, with D unclear. The CDR3 is 15 residues long. V shed 4 bases and J shed 1 base, with 14 bases lying between them. Germline CDR1 is SGHVS and CDR2 is FQNEAQ. CDR3 in DNA: TGTGCCAGCAGCTCCGCGCCCGGGCCGTCCTACGAGCAGTACTTC. Protein sequence: CASSSAPGPSYEQYF.

This clone has just a few counts. The chain has TRBV23-1 and TRBJ2-7; D not resolved. TRBV23-1 belongs to the ORF category, with a function that is uncertain. CDR3 length: 13 amino acids. The V and J ends lost 4 bases and 0 bases respectively, with 7 bases between them. The CDR3 DNA reads TGCGCCAGCAGTCTGCAGTCCTCCTACGAGCAGTACTTC. Translation: CASSLQSSYEQYF.

The rearrangement links TRBV4-1 to TRBJ2-2; D unclear. V was clipped by 3 bases and J by 8 bases, with 13 bases between them. The germline CDR1 and CDR2 sequences are MGHRA and YSYEKL. The CDR3 runs 14 residues. The CDR3 DNA is TGCGCCAGCAGCCAGACGAGAGAGTTTGGGGAGCTGTTTTTT. Its translation: CASSQTREFGELFF.

The chain joins TRBV27 to TRBJ2-5; D may be TRBD1 (6 bases). The CDR3 extends over 13 amino acids. V lost 7 bases to trimming and J lost 5 bases, with 14 bases between them. Germline V gene lookup returns CDR1 MNHEY and CDR2 SMNVEV (reference sequence). CDR3 in amino acids: CASTWGRGETQYF. For the CDR3, the DNA is TGTGCCAGCACTTGGGGGCGCGGGGAGACCCAGTACTTC.

This clone showed up just once. The chain is built from TRBV15 and TRBJ2-1; 9 bases align to TRBD1. The CDR3 is made up of 14 amino acids. Germline lookup yields CDR1 LNHNV and CDR2 YYDKDF (reference sequence). J gave up 7 bases and V 4 bases, and 5 bases lay outside the gene matches. This chain's CDR3 is CATSTRDRVNEQFF. In nucleotides, the CDR3 is TGTGCCACCAGCACACGGGACAGGGTGAATGAGCAGTTCTTC.

The CDR3 loop is CASSQRRHEQFF. Written as DNA, the CDR3 is TGTGCCAGCAGTCAGCGGAGGCATGAGCAGTTCTTC. The chain carries TRBV27 and TRBJ2-1; D is perhaps TRBD2 (5 bases). Trimming removed 5 bases from V and 8 bases from J, with 10 bases in between. Germline loops: CDR1 MNHEY, CDR2 SMNVEV (reference sequence). This CDR3 spans 12 amino acids.

This clone was found once. This chain uses TRBV11-2 with TRBJ2-7; D is unresolved. The CDR3 has 14 amino acids. The germline V gene encodes CDR1 SGHAT and CDR2 FQNNGV. V gave up 3 bases and J gave up 2 bases, with 11 bases separating them. The CDR3 nucleotides are TGTGCCAGCAGCTTTAGGACGGAGACCTACGAGCAGTACTTC. Its translation: CASSFRTETYEQYF. Together with reference TRBV11-2 and TRBJ2-7, the CDR3 gives the full variable domain: EAGVAQSPRYKIIEKRQSVAFWCNPISGHATLYWYQQILGQGPKLLIQFQNNGVVDDSQLPKDRFSAERLKGVDSTLKIQPAKLEDSAVYLCASSFRTETYEQYFGPGTRLTVT.

V usage is TRBV28 and J usage is TRBJ2-5, with TRBD2 matching 11 bases. CDR1 MDHEN and CDR2 SYDVKM come from the germline V gene. The CDR3 runs to 19 residues. The V segment lost 6 bases and the J segment 1 base; nucleotides outside the gene matches: 16. The CDR3 DNA reads as TGTGCCAGCAGCCACCCATCCACTAGCGGGGGACGCTTCCAAGAGACCCAGTACTTC. It is translated as CASSHPSTSGGRFQETQYF.

The CDR3 region is CASSYGTGNTGELFF. DNA for the CDR3: TGCGCCAGCAGCTACGGGACAGGGAATACCGGGGAGCTGTTTTTT. This chain joins TRBV4-1 and TRBJ2-2; 9 nucleotides line up with TRBD1. Germline values: CDR1 MGHRA, CDR2 YSYEKL. V was pared by 5 bases and J by 5 bases, with 6 bases of the junction left unmatched. The CDR3 contains 15 residues.

This clone has a handful of counts. The chain carries TRBV2 and TRBJ1-2; D perhaps matches TRBD1 (5 bases). Per germline, CDR1 SNHLY and CDR2 FYNNEI. The CDR3 covers 14 residues. The V gene lost 1 base and the J gene lost 8 bases, with 14 bases spanning the gap. CDR3 coding DNA: TGTGCCAGCAGTGAAGACAGGTCCCCGCGGGGCTACACCTTC. Encoded protein: CASSEDRSPRGYTF.

The rearrangement joins TRBV5-1 to TRBJ2-1, with a tentative D call TRBD2 (6 bases). CDR1 and CDR2 from the germline V gene are SGHRS and YFSETQ. V lost 0 bases, J lost 7 bases, and 11 bases lay in between. CDR3 size: 14 residues. CDR3 loop: CASSLVYGGNEQFF. DNA for the CDR3: TGCGCCAGCAGCTTGGTGTACGGAGGGAATGAGCAGTTCTTC.

This sequence joins TRBV29-1 and TRBJ2-7, with 9 bases identical to TRBD1. The CDR3 covers 13 residues. Trimming at V came to 6 bases and at J to 0 bases, leaving 3 bases not matched to a gene. Germline loops: CDR1 SQVTM, CDR2 ANQGSEA. This CDR3 is CSVRTGVSYEQYF. CDR3 sequence (DNA): TGCAGCGTCCGGACAGGGGTCTCCTACGAGCAGTACTTC.